The following is a T cell receptor beta chain sequence with its context. The repertoire was sequenced with immunoSEQ multiplex PCR; TCRdb's copy has only in-frame clones and lacks some. The table has approximately 390,000 clones, approximately 90% seen once. The study drew participants aged about 18 to 95 years from under 30 US areas. These data originate in a study of blood T cell repertoires in COVID-19. Study-wide background: Sample material is recorded as cDNA or gDNA derived from T cells, B-cell-depleted T cells, or PBMCs.

V was shortened by 1 base and J by 3 bases, with 15 bases between the two germline ends. The CDR3 loop spans 16 amino acids. The germline V gene encodes CDR1 LGHNA and CDR2 YSLEER. The genes are TRBV4-3 and TRBJ1-1; unclear D gene. The sequenced sample consisted of PBMCs or T cells enriched from blood (not recorded which). The TCR originated in a woman aged 45-65 years who had recovered from COVID-19. The CDR3 loop is CASSQGHRGGYTEAFF. The CDR3 nucleotides read TGCGCCAGCAGCCAAGGTCACCGGGGAGGGTACACTGAAGCTTTCTTT.